The rows below give T cell receptor beta chains drawn from one sample of a study of blood T cell repertoires in COVID-19. Generated by immunoSEQ multiplex PCR, the TCRdb table keeps only in-frame clones and is missing some. Of 250,000 or so clones detected, about 90% appear once; the ten largest clones hold 2% to 2.5%. Sequencing used peripheral blood. The receptors shown here come from a woman in her sixties or seventies with COVID-19, enrolled during active disease. Each CDR3 is given with its conserved first and last residue. D genes are given only for firm matches. Rows may omit the clone size; those that give it use once, few, many or a size class.

d_call j_call clone_size v_call cdr3_aa cdr3_nt
TRBD1 TRBJ1-5 - TRBV5-6 CASSPGTGSYQPQHF TGTGCCAGCAGCCCCGGGACAGGGTCATATCAGCCCCAGCATTTT
TRBD1 TRBJ1-5 - TRBV3-1/TRBV3-2 CASSQDRRVGQGVFYRGQPQHF TGTGCCAGCAGCCAAGACCGGAGGGTGGGACAGGGGGTTTTTTATCGGGGTCAGCCCCAGCATTTT
TRBD1 TRBJ1-1 - TRBV6-5 CATSFEGANTEAFF TGTGCCACCTCCTTCGAGGGGGCGAACACTGAAGCTTTCTTT
- TRBJ1-5 few TRBV6-5 CASRVLGQINQPQHF TGTGCCAGCAGGGTTTTAGGACAGATCAATCAGCCCCAGCATTTT
TRBD1 TRBJ2-7 few TRBV7-9 CASSLGNRGTHEQYF TGTGCCAGCAGCTTGGGGAACAGGGGGACACACGAGCAGTACTTC
TRBD1 TRBJ2-1 few TRBV7-8 CASSRRDRDYNEQFF TGTGCCAGCAGCCGACGGGACAGGGACTACAATGAGCAGTTCTTC
TRBD1 TRBJ1-1 - TRBV5-1 CASQTGTNTEAFF TGCGCCAGCCAGACAGGGACGAACACTGAAGCTTTCTTT
- TRBJ1-3 - TRBV19 CASSMQGGTGNTIYF TGTGCCAGTAGTATGCAGGGAGGGACTGGAAACACCATATATTTT
- TRBJ1-2 - TRBV7-2 CASSVGTMGQGYGYTF TGTGCCAGCTCCGTGGGCACGATGGGGCAAGGCTATGGCTACACCTTC
- TRBJ1-2 - TRBV18 CASSRGDSPNYGYTF TGTGCCAGCTCAAGGGGTGACAGCCCAAACTATGGCTACACCTTC
TRBD1 TRBJ1-4 - TRBV5-1 CASSSGTGVKEKLFF TGCGCCAGCAGCTCCGGGACAGGGGTGAAAGAAAAACTGTTTTTT
- TRBJ1-1 - TRBV27 CASSLRSGATEAFF TGTGCCAGCAGCCTTCGGTCAGGGGCCACTGAAGCTTTCTTT
- TRBJ1-5 once TRBV3-1/TRBV3-2 CASSLYSSGQPQHF TGTGCCAGCAGCCTCTACTCCTCGGGTCAGCCCCAGCATTTT
TRBD1 TRBJ1-2 - TRBV7-8 CASSFRTGQTLGYGYTF TGTGCCAGCAGCTTCCGGACAGGGCAGACTCTGGGCTATGGCTACACCTTC
- TRBJ2-7 - TRBV5-4 CASSRPNYEQYF TGTGCCAGCAGCCGTCCTAACTACGAGCAGTACTTC
- TRBJ1-2 - TRBV7-9 CASSHGGDSNYGYTF TGTGCCAGCAGCCACGGGGGGGATTCTAACTATGGCTACACCTTC
TRBD2 TRBJ2-7 - TRBV11-2 CASSIQRGVWQQYF TGTGCCAGCAGCATACAGCGGGGGGTCTGGCAGCAGTACTTC
TRBD1 TRBJ2-1 - TRBV6-2/TRBV6-3 CASSLGTGLTLDEQFF TGTGCCAGCAGTCTCGGGACAGGCCTGACTCTAGATGAGCAGTTCTTC
- TRBJ1-5 - TRBV5-4 CASSLGGGNQPQHF TGTGCCAGCAGCTTGGGGGGGGGCAATCAGCCCCAGCATTTT
- TRBJ1-6 - TRBV5-1 CASSHSNSPLHF TGCGCCAGCAGCCACAGCAATTCACCCCTCCACTTT
TRBD2 TRBJ2-7 - TRBV6-2/TRBV6-3 CASSGTSGGNLAYEQYF TGTGCCAGCAGTGGTACTAGCGGGGGGAATCTAGCCTACGAGCAGTACTTC
- TRBJ1-1 - TRBV9 CASSPRLLNTEAFF TGTGCCAGCAGCCCTCGACTCCTGAACACTGAAGCTTTCTTT
TRBD1 TRBJ1-1 - TRBV12-5 CASGLGGGQETLF TGTGCTAGTGGTTTGGGTGGGGGACAGGAGACACTCTTT
TRBD2 TRBJ2-7 - TRBV5-1 CASTPGLAGYEQYF TGCGCCAGCACCCCGGGACTAGCGGGCTACGAGCAGTACTTC
- TRBJ1-2 - TRBV10-3 CAISDRDIANYGYTF TGTGCCATCAGTGATAGGGACATAGCTAACTATGGCTACACCTTC
- TRBJ2-1 - TRBV5-4 CASSSGPNEQFF TGTGCCAGCAGCTCGGGTCCCAATGAGCAGTTCTTC
- TRBJ1-5 - TRBV9 CASSVDASANQPQHF TGTGCCAGCAGCGTAGATGCCAGCGCCAATCAGCCCCAGCATTTT
- TRBJ1-5 - TRBV27 CASSLRRGDQPQHF TGTGCCAGCAGTTTGCGTCGGGGGGATCAGCCCCAGCATTTT
- TRBJ1-3 - TRBV14 CASSQGGRGYENTIYF TGTGCCAGCAGCCAAGGAGGGAGGGGATACGAAAACACCATATATTTT
- TRBJ1-2 - TRBV6-5 CASSYSIRDYSYTF TGTGCCAGCAGTTACTCGATTAGGGACTATAGCTACACCTTC
- TRBJ1-4 few TRBV5-1 CASTLGGAREKLFF TGCGCCAGCACCCTGGGAGGGGCCCGCGAAAAACTGTTTTTT
TRBD1 TRBJ1-3 once TRBV23-1 CASSQTPRQGVSGNTIYF TGCGCCAGCAGCCAAACCCCCCGACAGGGGGTATCTGGAAACACCATATATTTT
TRBD1 TRBJ1-5 few TRBV19 CASTLDGQGGQPQHF TGTGCCAGTACCCTGGACGGACAGGGCGGGCAGCCCCAGCATTTT
TRBD1 TRBJ1-1 - TRBV6-5 CASSYERDRGSAEAFF TGTGCCAGCAGTTACGAAAGGGACAGGGGGAGCGCTGAAGCTTTCTTT
- TRBJ1-5 - TRBV7-8 CASSYFSGYSNQPQHF TGTGCCAGCAGCTACTTTTCGGGATATAGCAATCAGCCCCAGCATTTT
TRBD1 TRBJ1-5 - TRBV30 CAWSATGGNQPQHF TGTGCCTGGAGTGCGACAGGGGGCAATCAGCCCCAGCATTTT
TRBD2 TRBJ2-3 few TRBV6-5 CASSQGLAADTQYF TGTGCCAGCAGTCAGGGACTAGCGGCAGATACGCAGTATTTT
TRBD2 TRBJ2-1 - TRBV6-2/TRBV6-3 CASSYSAGGAYNEQFF TGTGCCAGCAGTTACTCGGCCGGGGGGGCCTACAATGAGCAGTTCTTC
- TRBJ1-6 - TRBV7-2 CASSSVYNSPLHF TGTGCCAGCAGCTCAGTATATAATTCACCCCTCCACTTT
TRBD1 TRBJ2-2 once TRBV18 CASSPPGQPFTGELFF TGTGCCAGCTCACCACCGGGACAGCCCTTTACCGGGGAGCTGTTTTTT
TRBD1 TRBJ2-5 - TRBV19 CASSIGSGGAETQYF TGTGCCAGTAGTATTGGTTCAGGGGGCGCGGAGACCCAGTACTTC
TRBD1 TRBJ1-1 - TRBV7-9 CASSLGTGTVTKAFF TGTGCCAGCAGCTTAGGAACCGGGACAGTCACAAAAGCTTTCTTT
TRBD1 TRBJ2-7 - TRBV2 CASRRSDRGSYEQYF TGTGCCAGCCGAAGGTCGGACAGGGGGTCCTACGAGCAGTACTTC
- TRBJ2-2 once TRBV29-1 CSVLDSSGELFF TGCAGCGTACTTGACAGTTCCGGGGAGCTGTTTTTT
TRBD1 TRBJ2-5 once TRBV19 CASSDRGTAKETQYF TGTGCCAGTAGCGACCGAGGGACAGCGAAAGAGACCCAGTACTTC
TRBD1 TRBJ1-2 few TRBV6-6 CASSTPGGAGYGYTF TGTGCCAGCAGCACCCCAGGGGGCGCGGGCTATGGCTACACCTTC